Presented here are 9 T cell receptor beta chains from one specimen sequenced in a study of T cells in Graves' hyperthyroidism and ophthalmopathy. Researchers amplified the TCR beta CDR3 regions from RNA transcripts. Using the HTBI primer set, a first-round RT-PCR was run on the TCR CDR3. Each CDR3 protein is one row after TCRdb ran MiXCR on the multiplex PCR reads. The repertoire has about 560,000 distinct CDR3 sequences, about 15% of them found once; the top ten carry under 7.5%. The specimen was blood. These TCRs come from a woman in her twenties or thirties with Graves' hyperthyroidism.

This clonotype was observed a few times. The gene calls are TRBV19 and TRBJ2-1, with TRBD2 matching 10 bases. The CDR3 has 15 amino acids. The germline V gene encodes CDR1 LNHDA and CDR2 SQIVND (reference sequence). The ends lost 7 bases at V and 8 bases at J; junction bases unmatched: 11. The CDR3 here is CASKARASGSYEQFF. CDR3 nucleotides: TGTGCCAGTAAGGCGAGGGCTAGCGGGAGTTATGAGCAGTTCTTC.

In its sample, this clonotype was seen many times. V usage is TRBV5-1 and J usage is TRBJ1-2; D not resolved. CDR3 size: 16 residues. The ends were cut back, 3 bases at V and 0 bases at J, with 15 bases in the middle. In germline, CDR1 is SGHRS, CDR2 YFSETQ. This CDR3 reads CASSSYEGTPNYGYTF. CDR3 nucleotides: TGCGCCAGCAGCTCTTACGAGGGAACCCCTAACTATGGCTACACCTTC.

The table lists this clonotype with many counts. The chain uses TRBV20-1 and TRBJ1-1; D possibly corresponds to TRBD1 (6 bases). With 7 bases removed from V and 3 bases from J, the gap between germline ends came to 15 bases. CDR1 DFQATT and CDR2 SNEGSKA come from the germline V gene (reference sequence). This CDR3 has 13 amino acids. CDR3 bases: TGCAGTGTACAGGGCAGGGCCCACACTGAAGCTTTCTTT. This encodes CSVQGRAHTEAFF.

In this sample, this clonotype turned up a few times. The chain couples TRBV10-3 to TRBJ2-1; D ambiguous. Germline V gene data show CDR1 as ENHRY and CDR2 as SYGVKD. The CDR3 is made up of 14 amino acids. The V end was cut by 6 bases, the J end by 2 bases, with 11 bases between. The DNA for the CDR3 is TGTGCCATCAGCGACCGGAATACCTACAATGAGCAGTTCTTC. Protein sequence: CAISDRNTYNEQFF.

With respect to this clonotype: A read error is possible here, since a much larger clone lies one base away. The gene calls are TRBV7-2 and TRBJ2-3, with 7 positions matching TRBD1. The V gene's germline CDR1 is SGHTA and CDR2 FQGNSA. CDR3 length equals 14 residues. V gave up 4 bases and J gave up 5 bases; unmatched junction bases: 6. The CDR3 spells CASSSRQGKDTQYF. The CDR3 nucleotides are TGTGCCAGCAGCTCAAGACAGGGCAAAGATACGCAGTATTTT.

This clonotype was seen many times. V and J are TRBV30 and TRBJ2-7; D unresolved. This CDR3 is built from 11 residues. V dropped 0 bases and J dropped 8 bases, with 8 bases sitting between them. Germline V gives CDR1 GTSNPN, CDR2 SVGIG (reference sequence). CDR3 nucleotide sequence: TGTGCCTGGAGTGTGGCTAGTCAGCAGTACTTC. Residues: CAWSVASQQYF.

This clonotype showed up many times. V gene TRBV12-3 or TRBV12-4 combines with J gene TRBJ2-5, with 10 bases lining up with TRBD2. V was clipped by 3 bases and J by 2 bases; unmatched bases: 6. The CDR3 covers 16 residues. The CDR3 sequence: CASSFSSGRVQETQYF. The CDR3 region has the DNA TGTGCCAGCAGTTTTTCGAGCGGGAGGGTTCAAGAGACCCAGTACTTC.

There are many counts of this clonotype. For the CDR3, the DNA is TGTGCCAGCAGCGTGGGACTAGCGGGAGAGAACGAGCAGTACTTC. Translating it yields CASSVGLAGENEQYF. The rearrangement links TRBV5-5 to TRBJ2-7; the match to TRBD2 covers 14 bases. The CDR3 is 15 amino acids. After removal of 4 bases from V and 5 bases from J, the junction contained 5 bases not matched to a gene. Germline V gene lookup returns CDR1 SGHKS and CDR2 YYEKEE (reference sequence).

J is TRBJ1-2 and V is TRBV15; 7 bases agree with TRBD1. The V and J ends lost 5 bases and 8 bases, in that order; junction bases with no gene match: 5. The CDR3 consists of 12 residues. In germline, CDR1 is LNHNV, CDR2 YYDKDF (reference sequence). This CDR3 is CATSSGTAGYTF. The CDR3 nucleotides are TGTGCCACCAGCTCCGGGACAGCAGGCTACACCTTC. Drawing the rest from reference TRBV15 and TRBJ1-2, the complete variable domain is DAMVIQNPRYQVTQFGKPVTLSCSQTLNHNVMYWYQQKSSQAPKLLFHYYDKDFNNEADTPDNFQSRRPNTSFCFLDIRSPGLGDTAMYLCATSSGTAGYTFGSGTRLTVV.